The sample holds many counts of the clone carrying this T cell receptor beta chain. This sample is drawn from a study of regulatory T cells in long-lasting Graves disease. V was cut by 10 bases and J by 15 bases, with 25 bases left in between. The CDR3 has 13 amino acids. The germline V gene has CDR1 SGHAT and CDR2 FQDESV (reference sequence). Regarding time point: newly diagnosed GD, antithyroid drugs for less than 3 months. PBMCs provided the RNA from which the TCR library was made. Investigators prepared the TCR beta libraries by applying iRepertoire HTBI primers and Arm-PCR of CDR3 regions. MiXCR, run by TCRdb on the multiplex PCR reads, gives a single entry per CDR3 protein. The sample holds 600,000 to 650,000 distinct CDR3 sequences, 16% seen once. In addition, the sample was reused for a study of T cells in Graves' hyperthyroidism and ophthalmopathy. That publication notes: Within blood appeared most thyroid clonotypes that had expanded above 0.001.

Sequenced here: peripheral blood mononuclear cells (PBMCs), sampled at new diagnosis, from a patient treated with antithyroid drugs. This clonotype originated in a woman in her 30s with Graves disease. The J gene is TRBJ2-1, the V gene TRBV11-1; tentatively, D is TRBD2 (5 bases). CDR3 sequence (DNA): TGTGCCACCGCAGCGGAACTAACTAACTCCTTGTTCTTC. Translation: CATAAELTNSLFF.